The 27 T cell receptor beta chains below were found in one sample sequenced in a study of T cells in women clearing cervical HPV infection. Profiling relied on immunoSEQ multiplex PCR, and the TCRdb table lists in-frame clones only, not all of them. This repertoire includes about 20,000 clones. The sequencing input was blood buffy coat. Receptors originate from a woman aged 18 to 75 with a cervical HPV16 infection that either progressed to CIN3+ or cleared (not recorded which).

The CDR3 bases that were read are TGTGCCAGCAGCTTAGGCCTCAGGGTTAGTGAG. Protein: CASSLGLRVSE. The entire CDR3 protein is CASSLGLRVSEQFF. The chain links TRBV13 to TRBJ2-1; perhaps TRBD1 as D (5 bases). The CDR3 extends 3 residues past the end of the read, so its final part is completed from the germline J gene. Germline CDR1 PRHDT, CDR2 FYEKMQ (reference sequence). This CDR3 spans 14 amino acids. The V end lost 0 bases, the J end lost 9 bases, and 12 bases lay between the germline ends.

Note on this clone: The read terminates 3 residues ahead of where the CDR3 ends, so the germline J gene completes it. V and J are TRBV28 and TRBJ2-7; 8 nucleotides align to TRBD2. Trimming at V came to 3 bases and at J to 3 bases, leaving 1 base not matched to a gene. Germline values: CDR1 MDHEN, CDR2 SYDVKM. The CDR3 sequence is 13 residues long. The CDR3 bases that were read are TGTGCCAGCAGTTTTAGCGGGAACTACGAG. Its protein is CASSFSGNYE. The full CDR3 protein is CASSFSGNYEQYF.

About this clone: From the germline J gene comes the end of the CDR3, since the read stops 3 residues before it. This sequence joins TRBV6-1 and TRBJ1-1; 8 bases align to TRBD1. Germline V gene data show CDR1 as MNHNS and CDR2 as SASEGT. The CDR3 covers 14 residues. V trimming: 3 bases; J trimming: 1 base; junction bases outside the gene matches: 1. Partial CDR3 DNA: TGTGCCAGCAGTGATCAGGGGGCGAACACTGAA. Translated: CASSDQGANTE. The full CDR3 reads CASSDQGANTEAFF.

CDR3 DNA, as far as it was read: TGTGCCAGCAGCTTCCCTAGCGACCCCTACGAG. It specifies CASSFPSDPYE. The entire CDR3 reads CASSFPSDPYEQYF. V gene TRBV11-2 combines with J gene TRBJ2-7, with a tentative D call TRBD2 (6 bases). The CDR3 end is not reached by the read, which stops 3 residues before it; the germline J gene fills it in. Germline V gene data show CDR1 as SGHAT and CDR2 as FQNNGV. Trimming left V 3 bases short and J 2 bases short, with 11 bases between. The CDR3 runs to 14 residues.

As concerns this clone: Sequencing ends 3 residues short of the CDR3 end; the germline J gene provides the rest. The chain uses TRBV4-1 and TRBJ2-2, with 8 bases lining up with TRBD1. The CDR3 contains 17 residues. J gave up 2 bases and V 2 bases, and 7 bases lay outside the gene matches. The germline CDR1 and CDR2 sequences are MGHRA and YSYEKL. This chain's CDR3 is CASSQWGQAVNTGELFF. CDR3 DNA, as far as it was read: TGCGCCAGCAGCCAATGGGGACAGGCGGTAAACACCGGGGAG.

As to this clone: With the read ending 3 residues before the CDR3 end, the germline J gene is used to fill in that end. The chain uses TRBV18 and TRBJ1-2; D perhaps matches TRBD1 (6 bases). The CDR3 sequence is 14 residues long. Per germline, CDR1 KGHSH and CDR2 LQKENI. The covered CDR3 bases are TGTGCCAGCTCAGTAAGACAGGAGTCCTACGAC. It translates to CASSVRQESYD. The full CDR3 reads CASSVRQESYDYTF.

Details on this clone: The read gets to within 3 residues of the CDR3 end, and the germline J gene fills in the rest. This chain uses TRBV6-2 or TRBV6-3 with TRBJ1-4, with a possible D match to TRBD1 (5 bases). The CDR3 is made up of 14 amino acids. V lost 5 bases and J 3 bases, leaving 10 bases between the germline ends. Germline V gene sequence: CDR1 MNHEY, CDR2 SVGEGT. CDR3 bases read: TGTGCCAGCAGTAACGGGGGGTCTAATGAAAAA. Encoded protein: CASSNGGSNEK. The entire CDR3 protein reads CASSNGGSNEKLFF.

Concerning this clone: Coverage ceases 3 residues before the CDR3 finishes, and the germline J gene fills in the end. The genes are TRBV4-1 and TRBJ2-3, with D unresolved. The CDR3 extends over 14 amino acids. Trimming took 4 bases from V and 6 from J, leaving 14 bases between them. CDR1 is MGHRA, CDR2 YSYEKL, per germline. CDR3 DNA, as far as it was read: TGCGCCAGCAGCCCCCAGTCCACCCTGGATACG. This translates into CASSPQSTLDT. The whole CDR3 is CASSPQSTLDTQYF.

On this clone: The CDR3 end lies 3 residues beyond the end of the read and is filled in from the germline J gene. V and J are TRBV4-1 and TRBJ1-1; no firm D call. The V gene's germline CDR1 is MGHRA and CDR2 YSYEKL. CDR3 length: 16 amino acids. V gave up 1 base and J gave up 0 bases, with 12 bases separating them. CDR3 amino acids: CASSQAIVSVNTEAFF. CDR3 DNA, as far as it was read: TGCGCCAGCAGCCAAGCTATTGTGTCCGTGAACACTGAA.

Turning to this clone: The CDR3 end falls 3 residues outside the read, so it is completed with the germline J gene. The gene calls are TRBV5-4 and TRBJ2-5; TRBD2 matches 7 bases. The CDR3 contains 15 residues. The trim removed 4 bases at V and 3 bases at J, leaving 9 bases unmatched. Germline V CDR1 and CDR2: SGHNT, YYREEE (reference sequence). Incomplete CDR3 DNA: TGTGCCAGCAGCATGCCGTGGGGAGGGGAAGAGACC. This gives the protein CASSMPWGGEET. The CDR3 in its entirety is CASSMPWGGEETQYF.

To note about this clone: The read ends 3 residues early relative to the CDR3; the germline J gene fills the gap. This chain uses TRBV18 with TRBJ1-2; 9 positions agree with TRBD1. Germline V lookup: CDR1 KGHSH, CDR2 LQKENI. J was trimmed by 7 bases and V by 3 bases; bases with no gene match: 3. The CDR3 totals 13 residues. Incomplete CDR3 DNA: TGTGCCAGCTCACCGGGACAGGGAAGTGGC. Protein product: CASSPGQGSG. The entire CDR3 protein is CASSPGQGSGYTF.

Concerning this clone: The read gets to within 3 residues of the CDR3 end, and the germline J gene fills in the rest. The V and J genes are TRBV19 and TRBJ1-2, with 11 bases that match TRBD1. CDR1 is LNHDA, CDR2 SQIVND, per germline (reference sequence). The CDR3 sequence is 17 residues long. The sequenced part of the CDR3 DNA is TGTGCCAGTAGTACCCCGGACAGGGGGCGCTTAATGTATCGC. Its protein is CASSTPDRGRLMYR. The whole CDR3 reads CASSTPDRGRLMYRYTF.

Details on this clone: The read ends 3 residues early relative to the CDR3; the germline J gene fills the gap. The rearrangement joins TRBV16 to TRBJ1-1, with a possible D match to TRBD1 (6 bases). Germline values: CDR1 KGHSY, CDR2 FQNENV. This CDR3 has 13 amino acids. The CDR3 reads CASSQYRDGGAFF. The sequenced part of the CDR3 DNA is TGTGCCAGCAGCCAATACAGGGATGGGGGA.

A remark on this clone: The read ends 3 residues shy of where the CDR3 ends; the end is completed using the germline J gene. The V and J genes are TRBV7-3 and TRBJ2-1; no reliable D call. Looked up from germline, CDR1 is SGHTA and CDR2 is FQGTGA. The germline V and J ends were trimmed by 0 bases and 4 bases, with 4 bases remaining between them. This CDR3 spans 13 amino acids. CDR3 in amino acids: CASSLTGYNEQFF. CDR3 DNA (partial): TGTGCCAGCAGCTTAACAGGTTACAATGAG.

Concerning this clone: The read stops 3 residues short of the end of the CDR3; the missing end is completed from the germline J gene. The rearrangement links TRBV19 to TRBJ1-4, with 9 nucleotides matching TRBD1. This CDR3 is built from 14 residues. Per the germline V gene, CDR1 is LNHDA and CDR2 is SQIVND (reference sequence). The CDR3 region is CASSMGTGYSPLFF. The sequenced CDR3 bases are TGTGCCAGTAGTATGGGGACAGGGTATTCACCA.

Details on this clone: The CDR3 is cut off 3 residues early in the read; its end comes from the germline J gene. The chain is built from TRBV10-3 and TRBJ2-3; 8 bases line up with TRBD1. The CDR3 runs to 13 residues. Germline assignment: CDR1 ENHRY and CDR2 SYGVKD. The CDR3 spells CAIRTGENQPQYF. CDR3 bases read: TGTGCCATCAGGACAGGGGAAAATCAGCCG.

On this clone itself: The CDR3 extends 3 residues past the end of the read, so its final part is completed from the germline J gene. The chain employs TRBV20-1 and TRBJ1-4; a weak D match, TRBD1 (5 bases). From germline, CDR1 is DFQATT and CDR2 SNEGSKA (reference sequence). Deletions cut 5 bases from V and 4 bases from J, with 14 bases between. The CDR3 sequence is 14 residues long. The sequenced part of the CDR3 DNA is TGCAGTGCTCCTCCGGGACTGAATAATGAAAAA. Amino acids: CSAPPGLNNEK. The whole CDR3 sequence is CSAPPGLNNEKLFF.

This CDR3 is CASSPTGRLKETQYF. The sequenced CDR3 bases are TGTGCCAGCAGCCCGACAGGCAGGTTGAAAGAGACC. This chain links TRBV7-9 with TRBJ2-5; D perhaps matches TRBD1 (6 bases). The read is 3 residues too short to cover the CDR3 end, so that end is filled in from the germline J gene. The V end lost 5 bases, the J end lost 3 bases, and 16 bases lay between the germline ends. Germline V CDR1 and CDR2: SEHNR, FQNEAQ (reference sequence). The CDR3 is made up of 15 amino acids.

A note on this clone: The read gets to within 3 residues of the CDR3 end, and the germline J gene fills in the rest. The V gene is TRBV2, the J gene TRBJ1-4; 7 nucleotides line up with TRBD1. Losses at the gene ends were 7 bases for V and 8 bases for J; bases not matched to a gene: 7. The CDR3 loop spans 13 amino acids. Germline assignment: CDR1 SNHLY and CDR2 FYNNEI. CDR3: CASIQPDREKLFF. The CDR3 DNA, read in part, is TGTGCCAGCATCCAGCCGGACAGGGAAAAA.

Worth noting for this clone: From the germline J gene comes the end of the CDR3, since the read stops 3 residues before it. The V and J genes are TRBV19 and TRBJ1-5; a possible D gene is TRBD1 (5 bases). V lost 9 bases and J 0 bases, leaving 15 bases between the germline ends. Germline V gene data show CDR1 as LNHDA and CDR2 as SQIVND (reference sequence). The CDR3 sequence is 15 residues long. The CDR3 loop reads CARRLWGGSNQPQHF. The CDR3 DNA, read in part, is TGTGCCAGACGACTATGGGGGGGTAGCAATCAGCCC.

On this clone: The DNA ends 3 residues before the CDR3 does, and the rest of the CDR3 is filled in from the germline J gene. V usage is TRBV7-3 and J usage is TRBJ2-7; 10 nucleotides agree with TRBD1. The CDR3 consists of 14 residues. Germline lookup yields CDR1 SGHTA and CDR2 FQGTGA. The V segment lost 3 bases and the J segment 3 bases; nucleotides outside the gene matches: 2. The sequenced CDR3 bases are TGTGCCAGCAGCTTTGGGACAGGGGACTACGAG. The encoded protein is CASSFGTGDYE. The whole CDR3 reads CASSFGTGDYEQYF.

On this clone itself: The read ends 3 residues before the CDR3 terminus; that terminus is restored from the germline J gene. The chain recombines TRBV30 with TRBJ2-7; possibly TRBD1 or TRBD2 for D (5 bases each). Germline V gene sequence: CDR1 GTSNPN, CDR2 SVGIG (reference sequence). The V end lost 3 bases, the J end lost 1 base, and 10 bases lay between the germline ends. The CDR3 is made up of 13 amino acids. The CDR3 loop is CAWRPRESYEQYF. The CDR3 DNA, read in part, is TGTGCCTGGAGGCCCAGGGAGTCCTACGAG. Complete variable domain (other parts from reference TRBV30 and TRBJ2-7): SQTIHQWPATLVQPVGSPLSLECTVEGTSNPNLYWYRQAAGRGLQLLFYSVGIGQISSEVPQNLSASRPQDRQFILSSKKLLLSDSGFYLCAWRPRESYEQYFGPGTRLTVT.

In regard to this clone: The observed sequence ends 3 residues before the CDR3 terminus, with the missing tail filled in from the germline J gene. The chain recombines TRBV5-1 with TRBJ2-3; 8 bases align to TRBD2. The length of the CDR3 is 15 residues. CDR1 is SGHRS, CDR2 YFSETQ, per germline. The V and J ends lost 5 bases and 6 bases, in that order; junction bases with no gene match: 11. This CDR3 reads CASRSWREAPDTQYF. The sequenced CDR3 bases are TGCGCCAGCAGGTCCTGGCGGGAGGCCCCCGATACG.

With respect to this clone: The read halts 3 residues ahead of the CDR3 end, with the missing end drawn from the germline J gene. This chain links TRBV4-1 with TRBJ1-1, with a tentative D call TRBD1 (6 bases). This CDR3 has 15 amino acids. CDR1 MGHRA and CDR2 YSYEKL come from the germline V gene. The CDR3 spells CASSQVEYGGQRAFF. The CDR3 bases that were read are TGCGCCAGCAGCCAAGTAGAATACGGGGGGCAACGG.

The CDR3 loop is CASTEGGRGWYGQYF. The CDR3 DNA, read in part, is TGTGCCAGTACTGAGGGTGGCAGGGGATGGTATGGT. The gene calls are TRBV19 and TRBJ2-4; TRBD1 might be the D (6 bases). The read ends 3 residues before the CDR3 terminus; that terminus is restored from the germline J gene. Per the germline V gene, CDR1 is LNHDA and CDR2 is SQIVND (reference sequence). The CDR3 has 15 amino acids.

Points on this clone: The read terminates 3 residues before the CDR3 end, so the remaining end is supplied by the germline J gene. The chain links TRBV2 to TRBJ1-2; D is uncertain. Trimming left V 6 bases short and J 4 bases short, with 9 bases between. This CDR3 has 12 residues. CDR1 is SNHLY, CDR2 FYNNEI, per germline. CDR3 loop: CASRVDTYGYTF. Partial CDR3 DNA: TGTGCCAGCAGGGTCGACACCTATGGC.

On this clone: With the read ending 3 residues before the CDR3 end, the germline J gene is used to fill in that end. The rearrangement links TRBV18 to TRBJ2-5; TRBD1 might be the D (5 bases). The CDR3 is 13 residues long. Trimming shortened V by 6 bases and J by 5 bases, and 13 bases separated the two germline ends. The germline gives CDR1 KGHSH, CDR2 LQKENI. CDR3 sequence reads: CASSPPGSETQYF. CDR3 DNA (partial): TGTGCCAGCTCCCCCCCAGGGTCGGAGACC.